The 6 T cell receptor beta chains listed next were all sequenced from one sample in a study of blood T cell repertoires in COVID-19. Method: immunoSEQ multiplex PCR; TCRdb's copy keeps in-frame clones and lacks some. The sample has 150,000 or so clones; approximately 88% are singletons. The source material was PBMCs or T cells enriched from blood (not recorded which). Receptors originate from a woman between 25 and 40 years old with acute COVID-19.

This rearrangement joins TRBV19 to TRBJ1-1; TRBD1 matches 9 bases. CDR3 length: 14 amino acids. The germline V gene encodes CDR1 LNHDA and CDR2 SQIVND (reference sequence). Germline trimming cut 5 bases from V and 1 base from J; bases unmatched to any gene: 2. As DNA, the CDR3 is TGTGCCAGTAGTGCGACAGGGGGGAACACTGAAGCTTTCTTT. Translated, it gives CASSATGGNTEAFF.

The chain joins TRBV27 to TRBJ1-6; D might be TRBD1 (6 bases). The CDR3 is 15 amino acids. Germline assignment: CDR1 MNHEY and CDR2 SMNVEV (reference sequence). V lost 3 bases to trimming and J lost 9 bases, with 15 bases between them. For the CDR3, the DNA is TGTGCCAGCAGTTTGGAAACAGGGCTGTTTTCACCCCTCCACTTT. Amino acid sequence: CASSLETGLFSPLHF.

The rearrangement links TRBV7-3 to TRBJ1-5; TRBD1 is a possible D gene (6 bases). Per germline, CDR1 SGHTA and CDR2 FQGTGA. The ends were cut back, 5 bases at V and 3 bases at J, with 20 bases in the middle. This CDR3 is 17 amino acids long. For the CDR3, the DNA is TGTGCCAGCAGCGTTGGGTCCAGGGGTCATATCAATCAGCCCCAGCATTTT. Translated: CASSVGSRGHINQPQHF.

V is TRBV6-5 and J is TRBJ1-5; 11 nucleotides align to TRBD1. This CDR3 has 15 residues. The germline CDR1 and CDR2 sequences are MNHEY and SVGAGI. Unmatched junction bases numbered 5, after V lost 8 bases and J lost 2 bases. The CDR3 loop reads CASRTGGAGNQPQHF. In DNA, the CDR3 is TGTGCCAGCCGGACAGGGGGCGCCGGCAATCAGCCCCAGCATTTT.

The gene calls are TRBV13 and TRBJ2-5; 8 nucleotides match TRBD2. The CDR3 spans 16 residues. Germline V CDR1 and CDR2: PRHDT, FYEKMQ (reference sequence). J lost 0 bases, V lost 4 bases, and 7 bases had no gene match. Here the CDR3 DNA reads TGTGCCAGCAGCTCCGCACTAGCGGCTTACCAAGAGACCCAGTACTTC. Translation: CASSSALAAYQETQYF.

V usage is TRBV5-1 and J usage is TRBJ2-3, with D perhaps matching TRBD1 (6 bases). The V gene's germline CDR1 is SGHRS and CDR2 YFSETQ. Trimming pared 2 bases from V and 5 bases from J, leaving 12 bases between. The CDR3 consists of 14 residues. CDR3 nucleotides: TGCGCCAGCAGCTTCCTTGAGGGGGAAGATACGCAGTATTTT. Protein product: CASSFLEGEDTQYF.